The text below deals with one T cell receptor beta chain. The antigen is not known. Sequenced by immunoSEQ multiplex PCR; TCRdb stores in-frame clones only, minus some. The repertoire holds about 120,000 clones, around 89% seen once, with 6.5% in the top ten. The sample is drawn from a study of T cell responses to AZD1222 COVID-19 vaccine. Trimming shortened V by 2 bases and J by 0 bases, and 16 bases separated the two germline ends. The CDR3 length is 17 residues. The germline CDR1 and CDR2 sequences are SNHLY and FYNNEI. General observations from the study: There were repertoire samples only from the period after the peak T cell response.

V usage is TRBV2 and J usage is TRBJ1-1, with no clear D. Sequenced here: peripheral blood, sampled 28 days after the second AZD1222 dose. This clonotype was sampled from an adult who received the AZD1222 COVID-19 vaccine. The CDR3 region is CASSETAGLDLNTEAFF. The CDR3 nucleotides are TGTGCCAGCAGTGAAACGGCGGGATTGGATCTGAACACTGAAGCTTTCTTT.